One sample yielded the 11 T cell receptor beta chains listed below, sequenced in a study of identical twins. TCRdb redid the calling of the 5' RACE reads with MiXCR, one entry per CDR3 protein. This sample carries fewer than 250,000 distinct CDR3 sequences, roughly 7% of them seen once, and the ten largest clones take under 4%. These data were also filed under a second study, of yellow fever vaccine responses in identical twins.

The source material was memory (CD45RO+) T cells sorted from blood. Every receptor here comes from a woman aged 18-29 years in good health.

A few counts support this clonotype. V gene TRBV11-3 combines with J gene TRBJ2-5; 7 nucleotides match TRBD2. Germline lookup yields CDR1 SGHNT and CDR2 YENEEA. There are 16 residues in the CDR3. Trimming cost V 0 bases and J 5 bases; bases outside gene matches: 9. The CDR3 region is CASSLDLWNGGETQYF. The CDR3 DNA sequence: TGTGCCAGCAGCTTAGATTTGTGGAACGGGGGGGAGACCCAGTACTTC.

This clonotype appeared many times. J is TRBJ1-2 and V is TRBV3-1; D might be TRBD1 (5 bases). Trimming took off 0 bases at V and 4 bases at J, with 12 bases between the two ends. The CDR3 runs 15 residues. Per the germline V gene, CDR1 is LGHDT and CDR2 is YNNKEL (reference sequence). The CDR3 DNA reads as TGTGCCAGCAGCCAAGATCTCTCAACAGGCTATGGCTACACCTTC. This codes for CASSQDLSTGYGYTF.

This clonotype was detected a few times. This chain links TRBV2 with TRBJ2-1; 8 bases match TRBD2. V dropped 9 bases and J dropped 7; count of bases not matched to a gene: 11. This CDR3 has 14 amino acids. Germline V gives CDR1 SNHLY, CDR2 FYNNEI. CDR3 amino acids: CASATSGYRNEQFF. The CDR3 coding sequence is TGTGCCAGTGCTACTAGCGGCTATAGGAATGAGCAGTTCTTC.

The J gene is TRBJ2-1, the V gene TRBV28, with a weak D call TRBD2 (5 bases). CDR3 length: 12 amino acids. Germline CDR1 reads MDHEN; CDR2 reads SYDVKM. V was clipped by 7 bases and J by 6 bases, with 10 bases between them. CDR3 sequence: CASNRGSNEQFF. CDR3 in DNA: TGTGCCAGCAACCGGGGTAGCAATGAGCAGTTCTTC.

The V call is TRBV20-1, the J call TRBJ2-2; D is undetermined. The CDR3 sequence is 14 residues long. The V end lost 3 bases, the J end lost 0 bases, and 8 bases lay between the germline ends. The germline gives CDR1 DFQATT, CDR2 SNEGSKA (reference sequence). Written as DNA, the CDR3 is TGCAGTGCTAGGGGCGGATCGAACACCGGGGAGCTGTTTTTT. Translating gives CSARGGSNTGELFF.

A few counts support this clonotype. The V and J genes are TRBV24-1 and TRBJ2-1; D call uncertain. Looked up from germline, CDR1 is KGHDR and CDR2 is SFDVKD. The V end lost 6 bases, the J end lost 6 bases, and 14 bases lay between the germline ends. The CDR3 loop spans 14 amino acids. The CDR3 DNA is TGTGCCACCAGTCCGCCCCAAACCCCCAATGAGCAGTTCTTC. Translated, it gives CATSPPQTPNEQFF.

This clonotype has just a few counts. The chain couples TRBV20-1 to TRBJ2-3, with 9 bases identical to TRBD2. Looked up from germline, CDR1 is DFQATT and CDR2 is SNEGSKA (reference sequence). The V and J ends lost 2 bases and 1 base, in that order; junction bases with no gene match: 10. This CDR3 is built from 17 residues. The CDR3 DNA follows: TGCAGTGCTAGACGTACTAGCGGGTTAACTGGCACAGATACGCAGTATTTT. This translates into CSARRTSGLTGTDTQYF.

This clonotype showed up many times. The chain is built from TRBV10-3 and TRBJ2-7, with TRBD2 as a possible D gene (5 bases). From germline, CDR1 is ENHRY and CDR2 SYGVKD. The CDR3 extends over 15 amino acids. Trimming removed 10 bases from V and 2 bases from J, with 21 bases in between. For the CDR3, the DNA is TGTGCCACCACCGACCTAAACGGGGTTACCTACGAGCAGTACTTC. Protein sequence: CATTDLNGVTYEQYF.

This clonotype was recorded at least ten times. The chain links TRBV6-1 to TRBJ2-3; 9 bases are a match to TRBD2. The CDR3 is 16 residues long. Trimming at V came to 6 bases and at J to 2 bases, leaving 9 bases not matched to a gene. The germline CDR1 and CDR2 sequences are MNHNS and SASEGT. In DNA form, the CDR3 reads TGTGCCAGCAGAGAACTAGCGGGTAAACTCACAGATACGCAGTATTTT. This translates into CASRELAGKLTDTQYF.

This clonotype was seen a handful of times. CDR3 nucleotide sequence: TGCGCCAGCAGCTGGTCGGTCGGTGAAGCTTTCTTT. Translating it yields CASSWSVGEAFF. This sequence joins TRBV5-1 and TRBJ1-1; D ambiguous. Per the germline V gene, CDR1 is SGHRS and CDR2 is YFSETQ. V gave up 3 bases and J gave up 7 bases, with 10 bases separating them. The CDR3 has 12 residues.

CDR3 sequence: CASSLFGSANPPLHF. CDR3 DNA: TGTGCCAGCAGCTTATTCGGGAGCGCTAACCCACCCCTCCACTTT. This sequence joins TRBV7-9 and TRBJ1-6; D gene uncertain. Germline CDR1 is SEHNR and CDR2 is FQNEAQ (reference sequence). The V end lost 2 bases, the J end lost 11 bases, and 16 bases lay between the germline ends. The CDR3 has 15 amino acids.